The rows below give T cell receptor beta chains drawn from one sample of a study of shared clonotypes between healthy human individuals. Sequencing used immunoSEQ multiplex PCR; TCRdb keeps in-frame clones, though not all of them. The data contain some 1,600,000 clones, roughly 98% of them singletons. Sequencing was done on a sample of naive CD4+ T cells sorted from blood. These receptors were obtained from a man aged 25-40 years in good health. Both conserved end residues are part of each CDR3. Fields, in order: J gene, V gene, clone size, D gene, CDR3 DNA, CDR3 protein. The D gene is left open where the match is weak. Size values are once, few and many counts, or a class for expanded clones, and some rows have none.

TRBJ1-1 TRBV27 NA NA TGTGCCAGCAGTAGAGTAAGTGGGCTGAACACTGAAGCTTTCTTT CASSRVSGLNTEAFF
TRBJ2-2 TRBV28 NA NA TGTGCCAGCAGTTTATCCGGAGGGACAGCCACCGGGGAGCTGTTTTTT CASSLSGGTATGELFF
TRBJ2-7 TRBV2 NA NA TGTGCCAGCAGTGGACAGACCTACGAGCAGTACTTC CASSGQTYEQYF
TRBJ2-1 TRBV9 NA NA TGTGCCAGCAGCGGCACTAGAGCCAATGAGCAGTTCTTC CASSGTRANEQFF
TRBJ2-7 TRBV2 NA TRBD2 TGTGCCAGCAGGGAAACTAGCGGCTCCTACGAGCAGTACTTC CASRETSGSYEQYF
TRBJ1-1 TRBV9 NA NA TGTGCCAGCAGCGTAGGGGAGACCGAAGCTTTCTTT CASSVGETEAFF
TRBJ2-7 TRBV18 once TRBD1 TGTGCCAGCTCACTCCGGGACAGACCCTACGAGCAGTACTTC CASSLRDRPYEQYF
TRBJ2-2 TRBV19 NA TRBD2 TGTGCCAGTGGACCGGGACTAGCTTGGGCCGGGGAGCTGTTTTTT CASGPGLAWAGELFF
TRBJ2-2 TRBV7-2 NA NA TGTGCCAGCAAAACAGGAGTGAACACCGGGGAGCTGTTTTTT CASKTGVNTGELFF
TRBJ2-5 TRBV7-8 NA TRBD1 TGTGCCAGCAGCCCCGGACAGGGTAGGGAGACCCAGTACTTC CASSPGQGRETQYF
TRBJ2-7 TRBV30 NA NA TGTGCCTGGAAAAGAGAGGGACCCTACGAGCAGTACTTC CAWKREGPYEQYF
TRBJ2-7 TRBV9 NA NA TGTGCCAGCAGCGTAGGAGTTCACTCCTACGAGCAGTACTTC CASSVGVHSYEQYF
TRBJ2-7 TRBV5-8 NA NA TGTGCCAGCAGCTTGAGACCGGGGAAGCGAAACCACCGACCTGGCGAGCAGTACTTC CASSLRPGKRNHRPGEQYF
TRBJ2-1 TRBV5-1 NA NA TGCGCCAGCAGCTTGAAGGGGCCAGTCAATGAGCAGTTCTTC CASSLKGPVNEQFF
TRBJ2-5 TRBV19 NA TRBD2 TGTGCCAGTCAGATAGGACTAGTACAAGAGACCCAGTACTTC CASQIGLVQETQYF
TRBJ2-7 TRBV18 NA TRBD2 TGTGCCAGCCTATGGCGGGGGAGAAGGTACGAGCAGTACTTC CASLWRGRRYEQYF
TRBJ2-3 TRBV19 NA TRBD2 TGTGCCAGTAGGAAGACTAGCGGGAGTGGGGTAGGCACAGATACGCAGTATTTT CASRKTSGSGVGTDTQYF
TRBJ2-2 TRBV19 NA NA TGTGCCAGTAGTCTGGGTAGTGTCGGCCCCGGGGAGCTGTTTTTT CASSLGSVGPGELFF
TRBJ2-1 TRBV18 NA TRBD2 TGTGCCAGCTCACCATGGACTAGCGGGAGGGGCTCCTACAATGAGCAGTTCTTC CASSPWTSGRGSYNEQFF
TRBJ1-5 TRBV10-2 NA NA TGCGCCAGCAGTGAGTCGGGCGGGTACAATCAGCCCCAGCATTTT CASSESGGYNQPQHF
TRBJ2-7 TRBV6-1 NA TRBD2 TGTGCCAGCAGCTTACTAGCGGGAAGAGGCTACGAGCAGTACTTC CASSLLAGRGYEQYF
TRBJ2-5 TRBV18 once TRBD1 TGTGCCAGCTCATCAGGGACAGCGTACCAAGAGACCCAGTACTTC CASSSGTAYQETQYF
TRBJ2-1 TRBV19 NA TRBD2 TGTGCCAGTAGTATTCGTCGACTAGCGGGAGGGCCTGGTAATGAGCAGTTCTTC CASSIRRLAGGPGNEQFF
TRBJ2-7 TRBV9 once NA TGTGCCAGCAGCGTAGGCGCTGGCGATTTCTCCTACGAGCAGTACTTC CASSVGAGDFSYEQYF
TRBJ1-3 TRBV6-5 NA NA TGTGCCAGCAGTTACTCTCGGGCAGGGGCTGGAAACACCATATATTTT CASSYSRAGAGNTIYF
TRBJ2-7 TRBV5-1 NA NA TGCGCCAGCAGCTTACTGGGGGAAGAGCAGTACTTC CASSLLGEEQYF
TRBJ2-7 TRBV27 once NA TGTGCCAGCAGTTTATTGCGGAAGATGTACGAGCAGTACTTC CASSLLRKMYEQYF
TRBJ1-2 TRBV19 NA NA TGTGCCAGTAGCCCTAGGGACCGAGAAATATTAAACTATGGCTACACCTTC CASSPRDREILNYGYTF